What follows are 27 T cell receptor beta chains derived from one specimen sequenced in a study of Graves' ophthalmopathy and Graves' hyperthyroidism (dated by TCRdb to 2017 to 2018). Sequencer: Illumina HiSeq 2000. For repertoire sequencing, the TCR beta CDR3 regions were amplified from RNA transcripts. The first round was an RT-PCR using HTBI primers with the Qiagen OneStep RT-PCR kit, and this first round was followed by a second-round multiplex PCR, then size selection and purification. TCRdb redid the processing of the public reads, applying fastp at Q25 and MiXCR, and retained in-frame beta chains. Identical CDR3 protein sequences are pooled into one entry, listed with their most common genes and DNA. This sample holds 300,000 to 400,000 distinct CDR3 sequences; about 15% were observed only once. The biggest ten clones account for 2.4% of the sample. The sequencing sample was made of peripheral blood. The receptor source for this set is an adult woman with stable Graves' hyperthyroidism.

The rearrangement joins TRBV28 to TRBJ1-1, with D perhaps matching TRBD1 (6 bases). The ends were cut back, 5 bases at V and 5 bases at J, with 18 bases in the middle. The CDR3 sequence is 15 residues long. The germline V gene has CDR1 MDHEN and CDR2 SYDVKM. The CDR3 sequence: CASSTTGRRDTEAFF. The CDR3 DNA follows: TGTGCCAGCAGTACCACAGGGCGCAGGGATACTGAAGCTTTCTTT.

This clonotype was seen many times. The chain carries TRBV7-9 and TRBJ2-2; D perhaps matches TRBD2 (6 bases). CDR1 and CDR2 from the germline V gene are SEHNR and FQNEAQ (reference sequence). The CDR3 length is 14 residues. The V gene lost 5 bases and the J gene lost 4 bases, with 11 bases spanning the gap. CDR3 in DNA: TGTGCCAGCAGCGTCGGAGGGACCACCGGGGAGCTGTTTTTT. This codes for CASSVGGTTGELFF.

At least ten counts were recorded for this clonotype. The rearrangement links TRBV28 to TRBJ1-2, with D possibly being TRBD1 (5 bases). This CDR3 is 14 amino acids long. V shed 3 bases and J shed 4 bases, with 12 bases lying between them. CDR1 MDHEN and CDR2 SYDVKM come from the germline V gene. In DNA form, the CDR3 reads TGTGCCAGCAGTTTCGGGGGGACTGTCTATGGCTACACCTTC. This gives the protein CASSFGGTVYGYTF.

The chain joins TRBV3-1 to TRBJ1-3; possible D gene TRBD1, 5 bases. The V end was cut by 7 bases, the J end by 0 bases, with 13 bases between. The CDR3 sequence is 15 residues long. Germline loops: CDR1 LGHDT, CDR2 YNNKEL (reference sequence). The CDR3 DNA is TGTGCCAGCACTGAGCAGGGCAGCTCTGGAAACACCATATATTTT. Translating gives CASTEQGSSGNTIYF. Full variable domain (missing parts from reference TRBV3-1 and TRBJ1-3): DTAVSQTPKYLVTQMGNDKSIKCEQNLGHDTMYWYKQDSKKFLKIMFSYNNKELIINETVPNRFSPKSPDKAHLNLHINSLELGDSAVYFCASTEQGSSGNTIYFGEGSWLTVV.

This clonotype was observed a handful of times. V and J are TRBV4-3 and TRBJ1-6, with 10 bases that match TRBD1. CDR1 LGHNA and CDR2 YSLEER come from the germline V gene. This CDR3 has 17 amino acids. V dropped 3 bases and J dropped 8; count of bases not matched to a gene: 10. CDR3 in DNA: TGCGCCAGCAGCCAGGATCCGGGACAGGGGTTTCATTCACCCCTCCACTTT. Encoded protein: CASSQDPGQGFHSPLHF.

CDR3 sequence: CASSSPPAEQREQYF. The CDR3 DNA follows: TGTGCCAGCAGTTCACCTCCCGCGGAGCAGAGAGAGCAGTACTTC. The chain combines TRBV5-5 with TRBJ2-7; D is ambiguous. V was clipped by 5 bases and J by 7 bases, with 22 bases between them. Germline V CDR1 and CDR2: SGHKS, YYEKEE (reference sequence). The CDR3 spans 15 residues. Using reference TRBV5-5 and TRBJ2-7 for the parts outside the CDR3, the full variable domain is DAGVTQSPTHLIKTRGQQVTLRCSPISGHKSVSWYQQVLGQGPQFIFQYYEKEERGRGNFPDRFSARQFPNYSSELNVNALLLGDSALYLCASSSPPAEQREQYFGPGTRLTVT.

This clonotype showed up many times. The V call is TRBV6-2 or TRBV6-3, the J call TRBJ2-5; D is unresolved. Per the germline V gene, CDR1 is MNHEY and CDR2 is SVGEGT. There are 14 residues in the CDR3. V was clipped by 6 bases and J by 5 bases, with 16 bases between them. The CDR3 is CASSLDGHLETQYF. DNA for the CDR3: TGTGCCAGCAGCCTCGACGGCCACCTCGAGACCCAGTACTTC.

Ten or more counts support this clonotype. V is TRBV19 and J is TRBJ2-7; 7 nucleotides line up with TRBD2. Per germline, CDR1 LNHDA and CDR2 SQIVND (reference sequence). The CDR3 runs to 15 residues. With V trimmed by 3 bases and J by 5 bases, 10 bases remained unmatched. CDR3 in DNA: TGTGCCAGTAGTATCGGCGCGGGAGAATTGAACGAGCAGTACTTC. Its translation is CASSIGAGELNEQYF.

J is TRBJ2-7 and V is TRBV28, with D perhaps TRBD2 (6 bases). The CDR3 extends over 12 amino acids. CDR1 and CDR2 (germline): MDHEN, SYDVKM. V lost 7 bases, J lost 3 bases, and 10 bases lay in between. CDR3 sequence: CASIGGYYEQYF. CDR3 in DNA: TGTGCCAGCATTGGGGGGTACTACGAGCAGTACTTC.

This clonotype has ten or more counts. This chain uses TRBV28 with TRBJ2-5; 8 bases are a match to TRBD1. V trimming: 6 bases; J trimming: 4 bases; junction bases outside the gene matches: 16. This CDR3 contains 17 residues. Germline loops: CDR1 MDHEN, CDR2 SYDVKM. The CDR3 DNA sequence: TGTGCCAGCAGAAACCAGGGGGCAGTAACTTTCGGAGAGACCCAGTACTTC. Protein product: CASRNQGAVTFGETQYF.

This clonotype was counted ten times or more. The rearrangement uses TRBV27 and TRBJ2-5, with D hard to call. The CDR3 has 14 residues. Per germline, CDR1 MNHEY and CDR2 SMNVEV (reference sequence). Trimming shortened V by 5 bases and J by 4 bases, and 14 bases separated the two germline ends. The CDR3 is CASSDWVRGETQYF. The CDR3 DNA is TGTGCCAGCAGTGATTGGGTCCGTGGAGAGACCCAGTACTTC.

Many counts were recorded for this clonotype. The genes are TRBV6-1 and TRBJ1-5; a possible D gene is TRBD1 (5 bases). Germline loops: CDR1 MNHNS, CDR2 SASEGT. V lost 6 bases and J lost 0, with 12 bases in between. The CDR3 spans 15 residues. The CDR3: CASRLGRGSNQPQHF. As DNA, the CDR3 is TGTGCCAGCAGGCTGGGGCGGGGTAGCAATCAGCCCCAGCATTTT.

The chain has TRBV6-1 and TRBJ1-2; perhaps TRBD1 as D (6 bases). Per the germline V gene, CDR1 is MNHNS and CDR2 is SASEGT. V gave up 2 bases and J gave up 4 bases, with 11 bases separating them. The CDR3 length is 14 residues. The CDR3 reads CASSESRGPYGYTF. CDR3 DNA sequence: TGTGCCAGCAGTGAATCCAGGGGACCCTATGGCTACACCTTC.

The rearrangement links TRBV28 to TRBJ1-2, with D uncertain. Trimming pared 5 bases from V and 4 bases from J, leaving 11 bases between. This CDR3 contains 13 residues. Germline values: CDR1 MDHEN, CDR2 SYDVKM. The CDR3 here is CASSANSGYGYTF. Here the CDR3 DNA reads TGTGCCAGCAGTGCCAACAGTGGCTATGGCTACACCTTC.

This clonotype was counted many times. The V call is TRBV28, the J call TRBJ2-7; D unclear. V was shortened by 7 bases and J by 2 bases, with 6 bases between the two germline ends. The CDR3 length is 11 residues. Per germline, CDR1 MDHEN and CDR2 SYDVKM. CDR3: CASKTAYEQYF. CDR3 bases: TGTGCCAGCAAGACGGCCTACGAGCAGTACTTC.

The DNA of the CDR3 is TGTGCCAGCAGTTACGCAGGGATGGGCGAGCAGTACTTC. As protein: CASSYAGMGEQYF. The genes are TRBV6-5 and TRBJ2-7; the D gene is possibly TRBD1 (5 bases). Germline loops: CDR1 MNHEY, CDR2 SVGAGI. V was clipped by 2 bases and J by 6 bases, with 11 bases between them. This CDR3 comprises 13 residues.

At least ten counts were recorded for this clonotype. The chain carries TRBV29-1 and TRBJ2-7, with 12 bases fitting TRBD1. The junction had 7 bases not matched to a gene; V was cut back by 4 bases and J by 6 bases. This CDR3 spans 14 amino acids. Germline lookup yields CDR1 SQVTM and CDR2 ANQGSEA. In DNA form, the CDR3 reads TGCAGCGTTGCGGGACAGGGGGCAGGCGGCGAGCAGTACTTC. Translating it yields CSVAGQGAGGEQYF.

This clonotype was detected many times. V is TRBV30 and J is TRBJ1-1; D possibly corresponds to TRBD1 (6 bases). Germline V gives CDR1 GTSNPN, CDR2 SVGIG (reference sequence). The CDR3 loop spans 14 amino acids. Trimming shortened V by 0 bases and J by 2 bases, and 10 bases separated the two germline ends. The CDR3 DNA reads as TGTGCCTGGAGTGTATGGACAGCTAACACTGAAGCTTTCTTT. The encoded protein is CAWSVWTANTEAFF.

There are many counts of this clonotype. The rearrangement links TRBV28 to TRBJ2-7; D may be TRBD1 (5 bases). Trimming stripped 3 bases from V and 2 bases from J, with 11 bases between. In germline, CDR1 is MDHEN, CDR2 SYDVKM. The CDR3 extends over 14 amino acids. The CDR3 bases are TGTGCCAGCAGTTTTTGGACAAACCCCTACGAGCAGTACTTC. Its protein is CASSFWTNPYEQYF.

This clonotype was seen ten or more times. The rearrangement uses TRBV7-9 and TRBJ2-6; tentative D call: TRBD2 (5 bases). The V gene's germline CDR1 is SEHNR and CDR2 FQNEAQ (reference sequence). V gave up 6 bases and J gave up 0 bases, with 9 bases separating them. The CDR3 is made up of 15 amino acids. CDR3 coding DNA: TGTGCCAGCAGGGTCGAGGGCTCTGGGGCCAACGTCCTGACTTTC. It yields the protein CASRVEGSGANVLTF. Combining the CDR3 with reference TRBV7-9 and TRBJ2-6 gives the whole variable domain DTGVSQNPRHKITKRGQNVTFRCDPISEHNRLYWYRQTLGQGPEFLTYFQNEAQLEKSRLLSDRFSAERPKGSFSTLEIQRTEQGDSAMYLCASRVEGSGANVLTFGAGSRLTVL.

This clonotype was counted many times. The gene calls are TRBV28 and TRBJ1-1; 9 nucleotides agree with TRBD1. This CDR3 is built from 15 residues. V dropped 4 bases and J dropped 5; count of bases not matched to a gene: 8. CDR1 and CDR2 (germline): MDHEN, SYDVKM. The CDR3 DNA is TGTGCCAGCAGTTCAGCAGGGACAGGGAGGACTGAAGCTTTCTTT. Translating gives CASSSAGTGRTEAFF. Complete variable domain (other parts from reference TRBV28 and TRBJ1-1): DVKVTQSSRYLVKRTGEKVFLECVQDMDHENMFWYRQDPGLGLRLIYFSYDVKMKEKGDIPEGYSVSREKKERFSLILESASTNQTSMYLCASSSAGTGRTEAFFGQGTRLTVV.

This clonotype has ten or more counts. The chain employs TRBV12-3 or TRBV12-4 and TRBJ2-6; D is possibly TRBD1 (6 bases). The CDR3 extends over 14 amino acids. The V end was cut by 6 bases, the J end by 2 bases, with 8 bases between. As DNA, the CDR3 is TGTGCCAGCAGAAGACAGGCTGGGGCCAACGTCCTGACTTTC. This translates into CASRRQAGANVLTF.

This chain joins TRBV19 and TRBJ2-2; weak D call: TRBD1 (7 bases). With 3 bases removed from V and 1 base from J, the gap between germline ends came to 21 bases. The CDR3 extends over 19 amino acids. Germline V gene data show CDR1 as LNHDA and CDR2 as SQIVND (reference sequence). CDR3 protein: CASSIHLGGQTLNTGELFF. The CDR3 DNA reads as TGTGCCAGTAGTATCCATCTGGGGGGACAGACTTTGAACACCGGGGAGCTGTTTTTT.

This clonotype was seen ten or more times. The chain joins TRBV12-3 or TRBV12-4 to TRBJ1-2; D gene uncertain. This CDR3 spans 9 amino acids. Trimming stripped 9 bases from V and 3 bases from J, with 2 bases between. DNA for the CDR3: TGTGCCAGGCACTATGGCTACACCTTC. It yields the protein CARHYGYTF.

This clonotype was observed many times. V gene TRBV6-5 combines with J gene TRBJ2-5; the D gene could be TRBD1 or TRBD2 (5 bases each). Per germline, CDR1 MNHEY and CDR2 SVGAGI. The germline V and J ends were trimmed by 7 bases and 5 bases, with 14 bases remaining between them. The CDR3 has 13 residues. CDR3 nucleotides: TGTGCCAGCACGGGACCTCCTTGGGAGACCCAGTACTTC. This encodes CASTGPPWETQYF.

This clonotype has a count of ten or more. The V and J genes are TRBV4-1 and TRBJ2-7, with 11 bases matching TRBD2. Germline V lookup: CDR1 MGHRA, CDR2 YSYEKL. The CDR3 covers 15 residues. The V segment lost 3 bases and the J segment 4 bases; nucleotides outside the gene matches: 5. As DNA, the CDR3 is TGCGCCAGCAGCCAGACACTAGCGGGAGAGTACGAGCAGTACTTC. It yields the protein CASSQTLAGEYEQYF.

This clonotype was counted at least ten times. The chain employs TRBV19 and TRBJ2-5, with no clear D. Trimming stripped 3 bases from V and 5 bases from J, with 10 bases between. Germline V gene sequence: CDR1 LNHDA, CDR2 SQIVND (reference sequence). This CDR3 has 13 residues. The CDR3 here is CASSIGQEETQYF. The CDR3 nucleotides read TGTGCCAGTAGTATCGGCCAGGAGGAGACCCAGTACTTC.